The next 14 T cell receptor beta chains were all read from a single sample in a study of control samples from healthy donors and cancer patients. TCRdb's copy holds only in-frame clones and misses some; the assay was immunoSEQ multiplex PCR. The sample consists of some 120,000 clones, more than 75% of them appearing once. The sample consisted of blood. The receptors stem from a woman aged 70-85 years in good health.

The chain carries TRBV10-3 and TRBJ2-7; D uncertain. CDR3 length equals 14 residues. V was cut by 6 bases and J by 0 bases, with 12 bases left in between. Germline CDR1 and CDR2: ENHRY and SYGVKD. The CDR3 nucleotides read TGTGCCATCAGGGGGTCGGGTAGCTCCTACGAGCAGTACTTC. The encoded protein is CAIRGSGSSYEQYF.

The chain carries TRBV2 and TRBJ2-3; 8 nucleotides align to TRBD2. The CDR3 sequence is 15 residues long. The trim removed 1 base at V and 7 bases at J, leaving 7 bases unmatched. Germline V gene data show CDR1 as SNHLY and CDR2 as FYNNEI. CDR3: CASSEVTGGDHTQYF. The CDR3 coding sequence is TGTGCCAGCAGTGAAGTCACCGGGGGGGACCATACGCAGTATTTT. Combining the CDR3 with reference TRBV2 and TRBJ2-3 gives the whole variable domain EPEVTQTPSHQVTQMGQEVILRCVPISNHLYFYWYRQILGQKVEFLVSFYNNEISEKSEIFDDQFSVERPDGSNFTLKIRSTKLEDSAMYFCASSEVTGGDHTQYFGPGTRLTVL.

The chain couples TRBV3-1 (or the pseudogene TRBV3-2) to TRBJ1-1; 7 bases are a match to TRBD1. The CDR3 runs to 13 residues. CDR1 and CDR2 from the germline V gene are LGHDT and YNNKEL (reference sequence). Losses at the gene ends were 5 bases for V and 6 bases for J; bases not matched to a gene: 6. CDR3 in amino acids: CASSSQGGSEAFF. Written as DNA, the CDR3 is TGTGCCAGCAGCTCCCAGGGGGGCTCTGAAGCTTTCTTT.

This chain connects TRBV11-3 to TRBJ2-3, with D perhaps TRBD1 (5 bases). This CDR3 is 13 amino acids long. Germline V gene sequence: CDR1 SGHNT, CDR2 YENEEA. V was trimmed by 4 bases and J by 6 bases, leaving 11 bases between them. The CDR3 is CASSSSYRDTQYF. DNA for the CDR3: TGTGCCAGCAGCTCAAGCTACAGGGATACGCAGTATTTT. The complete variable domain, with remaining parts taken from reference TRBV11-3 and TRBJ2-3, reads EAGVVQSPRYKIIEKKQPVAFWCNPISGHNTLYWYLQNLGQGPELLIRYENEEAVDDSQLPKDRFSAERLKGVDSTLKIQPAELGDSAVYLCASSSSYRDTQYFGPGTRLTVL.

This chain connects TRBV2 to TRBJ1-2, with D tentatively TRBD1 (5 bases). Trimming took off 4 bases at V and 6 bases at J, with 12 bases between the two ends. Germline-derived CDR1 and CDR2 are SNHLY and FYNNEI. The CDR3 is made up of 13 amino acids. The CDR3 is CASSVSGLDGYTF. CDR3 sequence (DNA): TGTGCCAGCAGTGTTTCAGGGCTTGATGGCTACACCTTC.

DNA of the CDR3: TGTGCCAGCAGCCCAACTAGCGGGGGCACAGATACGCAGTATTTT. Encoded protein: CASSPTSGGTDTQYF. This rearrangement joins TRBV5-4 to TRBJ2-3; 10 bases align to TRBD2. Germline values: CDR1 SGHNT, CDR2 YYREEE (reference sequence). Trimming removed 4 bases from V and 1 base from J; junction bases left unmatched: 3. This CDR3 is built from 15 residues.

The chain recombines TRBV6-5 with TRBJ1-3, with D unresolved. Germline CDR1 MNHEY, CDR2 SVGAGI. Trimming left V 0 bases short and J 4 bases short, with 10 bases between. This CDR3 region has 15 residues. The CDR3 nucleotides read TGTGCCAGCAGTTACTCGGCCGGAACCGGAAACACCATATATTTT. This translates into CASSYSAGTGNTIYF.

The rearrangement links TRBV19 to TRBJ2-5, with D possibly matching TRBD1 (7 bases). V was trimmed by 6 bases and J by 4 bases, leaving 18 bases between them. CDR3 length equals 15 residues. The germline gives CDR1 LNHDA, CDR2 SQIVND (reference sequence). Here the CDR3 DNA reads TGTGCCAGTAGGACCTTGGAGGGGGCCGGAGAGACCCAGTACTTC. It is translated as CASRTLEGAGETQYF.

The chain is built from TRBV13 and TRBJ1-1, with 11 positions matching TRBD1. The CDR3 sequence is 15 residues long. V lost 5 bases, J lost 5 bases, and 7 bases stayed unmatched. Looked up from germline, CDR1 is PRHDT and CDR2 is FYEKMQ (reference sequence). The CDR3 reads CASSRGQGARTEAFF. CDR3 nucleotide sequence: TGTGCCAGCAGCCGCGGACAGGGGGCACGAACTGAAGCTTTCTTT.

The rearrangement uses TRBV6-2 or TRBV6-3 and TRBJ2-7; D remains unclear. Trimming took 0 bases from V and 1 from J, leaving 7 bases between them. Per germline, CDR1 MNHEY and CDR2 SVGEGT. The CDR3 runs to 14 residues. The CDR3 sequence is CASSYSGVSYEQYF. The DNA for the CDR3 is TGTGCCAGCAGTTACTCTGGGGTATCCTACGAGCAGTACTTC.

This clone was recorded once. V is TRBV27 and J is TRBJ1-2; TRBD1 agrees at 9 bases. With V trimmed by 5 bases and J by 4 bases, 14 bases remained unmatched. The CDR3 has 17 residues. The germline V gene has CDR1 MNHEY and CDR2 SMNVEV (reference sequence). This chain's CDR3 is CASSPTWDRAESYGYTF. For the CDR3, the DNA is TGTGCCAGCAGTCCTACCTGGGACAGGGCGGAGAGCTATGGCTACACCTTC.

The CDR3 DNA reads as TGTGCCAGCAGCTTGGGGTCGGCCCTGGGCTATGGCTACACCTTC. Protein: CASSLGSALGYGYTF. The V gene is TRBV5-5, the J gene TRBJ1-2; no definite D call. The germline CDR1 and CDR2 sequences are SGHKS and YYEKEE (reference sequence). V was pared by 0 bases and J by 4 bases, with 13 bases between. This CDR3 comprises 15 residues.

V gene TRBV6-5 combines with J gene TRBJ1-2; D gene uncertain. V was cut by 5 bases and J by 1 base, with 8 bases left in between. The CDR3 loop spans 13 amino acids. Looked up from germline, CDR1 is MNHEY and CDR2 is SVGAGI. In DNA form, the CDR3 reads TGTGCCAGCAGTCCACAGAGTAACTATGGCTACACCTTC. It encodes CASSPQSNYGYTF.

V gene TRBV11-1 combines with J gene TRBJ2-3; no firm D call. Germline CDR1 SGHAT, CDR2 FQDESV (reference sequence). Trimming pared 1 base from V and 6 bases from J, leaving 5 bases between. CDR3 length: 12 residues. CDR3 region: CASSLVPDTQYF. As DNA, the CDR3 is TGTGCCAGCAGCTTAGTCCCGGATACGCAGTATTTT.